The clone carrying this TCR beta chain is labeled as medium-sized. Its target is unknown. This CDR3 has 15 residues. V lost 3 bases to trimming and J lost 4 bases; unmatched junction nucleotides: 5. CDR1 and CDR2 from the germline V gene are KGHSH and LQKENI. The source of the sample is a study of liver allograft versus peripheral blood T cells. Study-wide context: Transplanted livers held T cell receptor repertoires, and these were compared with repertoires in recipients' peripheral blood.

The study, taken as a whole, reports: Peripheral blood T cell receptor repertoires reportedly differed from those found within liver allografts.

TCRdb itself ran the reads through MiXCR, one entry per CDR3 protein. The sample records around 6,100 distinct CDR3 sequences, around 15% being singletons. This TCR derives from a human patient who had a liver transplant. Some T cells here may be from the graft donor. The V gene is TRBV18, the J gene TRBJ1-2; 10 bases line up with TRBD1. CDR3 bases: TGTGCCAGCTCACCTTACGACAGGGGGCCCTATGGCTACACCTTC. Translated, it gives CASSPYDRGPYGYTF.